Below, one TCR beta chain is given with its context. This clone was detected once. The clone's antigen remains unknown. No base qualities exist here, and no much larger clone lies one base off it. V is pared back by 6 bases and J by 5 bases, with 11 bases lying between the germline termini. Inclusive of the bounding cysteine and phenylalanine, the CDR3 is 13 residues long. Here the CDR3 DNA is all that survives: 39 bases in frame from base 1. Based on the germline V gene (reference sequence), the CDR1 and CDR2 sequences are LNHDA and SQIVND. This sample is drawn from a study of shared clonotypes between healthy human individuals (dated by TCRdb to the early 2020s). A note on the overall study: The cohort comprised a couple of women and a few men aged 18 to 49 years. Per donor, leukapheresis produced somewhere between about 0.94 and 9 billion PBMCs. To estimate repertoire size and how much clonotype sharing occurs between individuals, the study deeply sequenced the blood TCR repertoires of five healthy adults. For each donor, CD4 naive and CD4 memory were each given three plates, CD8 naive was given two plates, and CD8 memory was given one plate. To increase sequencing depth and limit assay-specific biases, TCR repertoire library preparation and sequencing were carried out by different laboratories using diverse techniques.

For the CD8 naive samples, CD45RO-negative cells were positively selected for CCR7, yielding a CD45RA+CCR7+ population from which TemRA cells were excluded. Donors were healthy HIV-negative adults with no recently reported acute infections or vaccinations. All donors were Caucasian adults living in Nashville, Tennessee, USA. Blood was obtained by leukapheresis, after which PBMCs were separated by Ficoll-Histopaque density gradient centrifugation and cryopreserved in liquid nitrogen vapor phase. Analytical flow cytometry was used to check the purity and quantity of each magnetically sorted T cell population. From each sorted fraction, genomic DNA was isolated and quantified by UV absorbance on a Nanodrop 2000c. The investigation overall reported the following: Compared with non-shared clonotypes, clonotypes shared by all four sorted-subset donors had higher generation probabilities. Naive subsets generally had larger estimated clonotype richness than memory subsets did. Sampling was limited to blood, and TCR repertoires in tissue likely differ from TCR repertoires in blood. Based on pairwise subsampling, the degree of clonotype sharing among donors was expected to be affected by sequencing depth. Because the study included a small number of donors, the genetic and exposure-history diversity represented was limited. Incomplete sequencing was indicated by rarefaction of sorted-subset datasets, despite the large sequencing depth. Across four donors, roughly 5% of naive CD4, roughly 3.8% of naive CD8, under 2.5% of memory CD4, and around 0.4% of memory CD8 clonotypes were shared.

Using the deep immunoSEQ assay, TCR CDR3 regions were amplified from genomic DNA by multiplex PCR. Extracted genomic DNA from each cell subset was distributed evenly across all wells of several immunoSEQ 96-well plates, and each plate was treated as a replicate. Each replicate PCR for sorted subsets received approximately 200 ng genomic DNA, equal to some 32,000 T cell genomes. Purified libraries were quantified with a Qubit 3.0 fluorometer, sized on a Bioanalyzer 2100, and re-quantified with the KAPA Library Quantification kit. Every immunoSEQ 96-well plate was sequenced on a dedicated single-read 150-cycle Illumina NextSeq 550 flow cell. The study's processing was this. Because the immunoSEQ output included only junctional sequences and no quality scores, the filtering could not be the same as the filtering used for full-length reads. Sequences were annotated with PyIR, a Python wrapper for IgBLAST v1.9, and V/J genes and CDR3 were assigned using IMGT germline references. Reads were filtered out if the reads had weak V/J assignments (E-value above 1e-6), no CDR3, stop codons, out-of-frame junctions, or ambiguous translated residues. V3J clonotypes were defined as sequences sharing the same inferred V gene, J gene, and CDR3 amino acid sequence. To compute the percentage overlap between repertoires, the number of shared unique clonotypes was divided by the size of the smaller repertoire. Richness of each repertoire was evaluated using RTK rarefaction, the Chao1 estimator, and Recon v2.1 estimates of unobserved clonotypes. For all TCRbeta clonotypes obtained by the gDNA method from a handful of donors, generation probabilities were computed with OLGA. Sourced from immuneACCESS, this table was stored by TCRdb with only in-frame sequences that have V and J called. A share of the clones is absent; for the studies checked, an unresolved V gene accounts for under half, and the remainder has no known explanation. That table furnishes V, J and clone size, whereas the DNA furnished D and trimming. This sample holds hundreds of thousands of clones; nearly 95% were observed only once. Around 24% of the sample is taken by the ten largest.

The TCR sequence derives from a man aged 25-45 years in good health. What was sequenced was naive CD8+ T cells sorted from blood. The cell subset or site tag for this specimen amounts to: CD45RA+CCR7+. The rearranged segments are TRBV19 and TRBJ1-5; D gene: possibly TRBD1, on 5 matching bases. The base sequence is TGTGCCAGTAGCCCCGACAGAGATCAGCCCCAGCATTTT. Its product reads: CASSPDRDQPQHF.